This T cell receptor (beta chain) is drawn from a study of blood T cell repertoires in COVID-19 (dated by TCRdb to 2018 to 2021). General notes on the study: The collaborator samples originated in the United States, Italy and Spain and spanned the acute and convalescent phases of COVID-19. The material from the prospective study consisted of cDNA or gDNA derived from T cells, B-cell-depleted T cells, or PBMCs. The dataset comprised deeply sampled blood TCRbeta repertoires from subjects exposed to, actively infected with, or recovered from COVID-19. A freely available public database, intended as a resource for researchers studying the immune response to SARS-CoV-2, is where the repertoires were released. Samples were obtained from the ongoing ImmuneRACE study (first 160 participants) and from about 1,300 subjects provided by 6 global collaborators. The sample metadata nearly always contained a de-identified subject ID, COVID-19 status, age in years and sex. Where available, HLA class I and class II types were obtained from metadata supplied by the sample provider rather than from assay-based typing. Findings and caveats that apply to the study as a whole: Clinical and demographic metadata were provided uncurated, with the amount varying by source and participant.

This clone was recorded at least ten times. Which antigen it targets is not known. Base quality data are lacking; no much larger clone is found one base away. From cysteine to phenylalanine, the CDR3 is 16 amino acids long. Only the CDR3 region is kept as DNA, spanning 48 bases read in frame from base 1. V lost 0 bases and J lost 0 bases; the stretch between them is 11 bases long. According to the germline V gene, CDR1 reads SGHTA and CDR2 reads FQGTGA. Each collaborating institution followed its own protocols to collect whole blood in K2EDTA tubes. Collaborator samples were shipped for TCRbeta analysis as frozen whole blood, isolated PBMCs, or DNA extracted from either sample type. TCRbeta CDR3 regions were amplified from genomic DNA using the immunoSEQ Assay, a bias-controlled multiplex PCR. Regarding the original processing steps: Nucleated cell counts per sample were estimated from amplification of reference gene primers within the assay. Sequence reads were collapsed and filtered to measure the absolute abundance of every unique TCRbeta CDR3 rearrangement. For each sample, productive Simpson clonality was calculated as the square root of Simpson's diversity index across productive rearrangements. TCRdb took over this immuneACCESS table, retaining in-frame rearrangements with V and J assigned. Such tables are incomplete; in checked studies, under half of the missing clones stem from an unresolved V gene, and the remainder is unexplained. Clonal size and the V and J genes are those of that table, whereas D and trimming came from the DNA. This sample is represented by approximately 280,000 clones; about 89% of them were singletons. The top ten constitute approximately 2.2% of the sample.

This TCR was recovered from a man aged 50 to 60 with acute or convalescent COVID-19. The chain couples TRBV7-3 to TRBJ1-1; the D region possibly corresponds to TRBD1 (5 bases align). Sequencing was done on a sample of peripheral blood. CDR3 reads: CASSLTKEGLNTEAFF. The nucleotide sequence reads TGTGCCAGCAGCTTAACGAAGGAGGGGCTGAACACTGAAGCTTTCTTT.